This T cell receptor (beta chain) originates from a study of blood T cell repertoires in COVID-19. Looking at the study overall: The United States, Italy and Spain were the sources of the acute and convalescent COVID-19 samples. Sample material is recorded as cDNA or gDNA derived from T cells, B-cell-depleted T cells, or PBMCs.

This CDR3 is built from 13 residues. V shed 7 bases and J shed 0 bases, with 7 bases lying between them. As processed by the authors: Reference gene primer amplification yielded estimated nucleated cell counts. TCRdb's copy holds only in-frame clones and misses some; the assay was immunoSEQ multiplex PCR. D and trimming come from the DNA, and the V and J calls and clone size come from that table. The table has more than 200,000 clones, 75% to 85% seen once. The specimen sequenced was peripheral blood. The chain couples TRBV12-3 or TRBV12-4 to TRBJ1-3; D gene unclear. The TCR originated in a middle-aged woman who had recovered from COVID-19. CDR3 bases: TGTGCCAGCACCCTATACTCTGGAAACACCATATATTTT. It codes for CASTLYSGNTIYF.